This passage covers 2 T cell receptor beta chains from one sample sequenced in a study of graft-versus-host responses after intestinal transplantation. These receptors lack a known antigen. Clones were read by immunoSEQ multiplex PCR, and TCRdb kept only the in-frame ones, dropping some. Found here are approximately 49,000 clones, about 90% of them singletons; the top ten hold 0.55% to 0.65%. Sequences were derived from unstimulated CD4+ T cells sorted from spleen or lymph node cells, sampled before transplant. The receptors shown here come from a human donor who was the organ donor for an intestinal transplant.

This sequence joins TRBV7-8 and TRBJ1-4; the D is unclear. Deletions cut 1 base from V and 5 bases from J, with 8 bases between. The CDR3 spans 14 residues. Germline V gene lookup returns CDR1 SGHVS and CDR2 FQNEAQ. The CDR3 sequence: CASSLEQPNEKLFF. DNA of the CDR3: TGTGCCAGCAGCTTAGAACAGCCGAATGAAAAACTGTTTTTT.

V gene TRBV28 combines with J gene TRBJ2-3, with TRBD2 matching over 8 bases. V dropped 8 bases and J dropped 6; count of bases not matched to a gene: 13. Germline V gene sequence: CDR1 MDHEN, CDR2 SYDVKM. This CDR3 has 15 amino acids. DNA of the CDR3: TGTGCCAGCGACCTACGGCGGGAGGAGCGGGATACGCAGTATTTT. Its translation: CASDLRREERDTQYF.